This TCR beta chain was observed in a study of brain T cells in children with intractable seizures. The sequenced cases were selected for having the highest brain T cell transcript signatures. Before surgery, patients took at least one anti-epileptic drug. The method was immunoSEQ multiplex PCR; TCRdb's version includes in-frame clones alone and lacks a portion of them. This table holds some 20,000 clones, under 95% found once. The sequence came from a boy aged 10-17 years with focal cortical dysplasia and intractable seizures. The sample in question was peripheral blood, obtained at surgery.

CDR3 protein: CASSYKWTDTQYF. The CDR3 DNA reads TGTGCCAGCAGTTATAAATGGACAGATACGCAGTATTTT. V gene TRBV6-5 combines with J gene TRBJ2-3; the D is unclear. This CDR3 has 13 amino acids. The germline V gene has CDR1 MNHEY and CDR2 SVGAGI. V was clipped by 3 bases and J by 3 bases, with 7 bases between them.